The TCR beta chain under discussion was sequenced for a study of somatic mutations in cytotoxic T cells in rheumatoid arthritis. Losses at the gene ends were 2 bases for V and 3 bases for J; bases not matched to a gene: 5. CDR3 length equals 15 residues. Germline loops: CDR1 SGHRS, CDR2 YFSETQ. This clone was counted between two and nine times. The sample holds other DNA sequences that translate to the same CDR3. Assay used: immunoSEQ multiplex PCR; TCRdb lists only in-frame clones, some missing. The repertoire has approximately 15,000 clones, 70% to 75% of them found once; the top ten carry 11% to 15%.

This clonotype was obtained from an adult with rheumatoid arthritis. What was sequenced was CD8+ T cells sorted from blood. The chain carries TRBV5-1 and TRBJ2-7, with 10 bases lining up with TRBD1. The CDR3, as DNA: TGCGCCAGCAGCTTAGGACAGGGGGTGTTCTACGAGCAGTACTTC. Translation gives CASSLGQGVFYEQYF. Full variable domain (missing parts from reference TRBV5-1 and TRBJ2-7): KAGVTQTPRYLIKTRGQQVTLSCSPISGHRSVSWYQQTPGQGLQFLFEYFSETQRNKGNFPGRFSGRQFSNSRSEMNVSTLELGDSALYLCASSLGQGVFYEQYFGPGTRLTVT.